This TCR beta chain was found in a study of T cell repertoires in cytomegalovirus infection. MiXCR, run by TCRdb on the reads, gives a single entry per CDR3 protein. The sample consists of about half a million distinct CDR3 sequences, about 44% of them appearing once. Deletions cut 3 bases from V and 6 bases from J, with 9 bases between. The CDR3 length is 13 residues. Germline V gene sequence: CDR1 LNHDA, CDR2 SQIVND (reference sequence). Note on this clonotype: Its antigen is undetermined.

The V gene is TRBV19, the J gene TRBJ2-4; D gene uncertain. The sequence derives from a human donor in good health (CMV status not recorded). Some clones in this sample may be carry-over from other donors' samples. Material: cultured PBMCs, obtained from culture after CMV antigen stimulation. The CDR3 sequence: CASSMEKGNIQYF. CDR3 nucleotides: TGTGCCAGTAGTATGGAAAAGGGAAACATTCAGTACTTC.